This TCR beta chain was recorded in a study of cytomegalovirus exposure and HLA in healthy donors. This clone was seen a few times. No antigen is known for it. The junction had 3 bases not matched to a gene; V was cut back by 0 bases and J by 5 bases. The CDR3 totals 14 residues. Germline V gives CDR1 SGDLS, CDR2 YYNGEE. Overall study results and limits: The authors listed 164 TCR beta chains as cytomegalovirus-associated. A prior analysis recorded that most TCR beta V segments were productive about 87% or about 30% of the time. Both high specificity and high sensitivity reportedly marked the classifier's diagnosis of cytomegalovirus status. TRBV6-2, TRBV6-3 and some other V segments were excluded as indistinguishable.

It was with 60 Vbeta and 13 Jbeta primers that the PCR ran. Only in-frame clones appear in the TCRdb table, and some are missing; sequencing was by immunoSEQ multiplex PCR. The sample includes 200,000 to 250,000 clones, just over 75% of them seen just once. The sequence derives from a man younger than 35 in good health and CMV-seronegative. Sequencing was carried out using PBMCs. The gene calls are TRBV9 and TRBJ2-5, with TRBD2 matching over 8 bases. The CDR3 sequence is CASSVGPSGETQYF. CDR3 nucleotides: TGTGCCAGCAGCGTAGGTCCTAGCGGGGAGACCCAGTACTTC.